The 2 T cell receptor beta chains in this list originate from one sample, sequenced in a study of beta chain features in type 1 diabetes. The sequenced template was cDNA made from the entire isolated RNA. TCRdb keeps only in-frame clones here, not all; method: immunoSEQ multiplex PCR. The repertoire has hundreds of thousands of clones, around 15% of them found once; the top ten carry roughly 0.098%. Material: naive CD4+ T cells from blood. Receptor source: a man between 18 and 35 years old in good health.

This rearrangement joins TRBV5-4 to TRBJ1-2, with D perhaps TRBD1 (6 bases). From germline, CDR1 is SGHNT and CDR2 YYREEE (reference sequence). V dropped 3 bases and J dropped 4 bases, with 10 bases sitting between them. The CDR3 consists of 13 residues. The CDR3 DNA reads as TGTGCCAGCAGCTACGACAGGACCTATGGCTACACCTTC. Translating gives CASSYDRTYGYTF.

The chain recombines TRBV10-3 with TRBJ1-2; 9 nucleotides agree with TRBD1. The CDR3 is made up of 17 amino acids. J lost 7 bases, V lost 5 bases, and 17 bases had no gene match. Germline V gene lookup returns CDR1 ENHRY and CDR2 SYGVKD. CDR3 nucleotide sequence: TGTGCCATCAGTCATACGAACGCACAGGGGGCGTTCGGTGGCTACACCTTC. Protein: CAISHTNAQGAFGGYTF.